This TCR beta chain was recorded in a study of PD-1 blockade in classical Hodgkin lymphoma. V shed 1 base and J shed 4 bases, with 8 bases lying between them. Germline V gives CDR1 LNHNV, CDR2 YYDKDF (reference sequence). The CDR3 is 13 residues long. All patients relapsed after autologous stem cell transplantation, and brentuximab vedotin exposure varied. Some clones are missing from TCRdb's copy, which holds only in-frame ones; the method was immunoSEQ multiplex PCR. This table has about 19,000 clones, roughly 80% appearing once. The source material was peripheral blood mononuclear cells (PBMCs), sampled before the second cycle of nivolumab. The receptor's source is a human donor with classical Hodgkin lymphoma. The chain employs TRBV15 and TRBJ2-7, with D possibly being TRBD2 (5 bases). The CDR3 sequence is CATSRGTGYEQYF. For the CDR3, the DNA is TGTGCCACCAGCAGAGGTACGGGGTACGAGCAGTACTTC.